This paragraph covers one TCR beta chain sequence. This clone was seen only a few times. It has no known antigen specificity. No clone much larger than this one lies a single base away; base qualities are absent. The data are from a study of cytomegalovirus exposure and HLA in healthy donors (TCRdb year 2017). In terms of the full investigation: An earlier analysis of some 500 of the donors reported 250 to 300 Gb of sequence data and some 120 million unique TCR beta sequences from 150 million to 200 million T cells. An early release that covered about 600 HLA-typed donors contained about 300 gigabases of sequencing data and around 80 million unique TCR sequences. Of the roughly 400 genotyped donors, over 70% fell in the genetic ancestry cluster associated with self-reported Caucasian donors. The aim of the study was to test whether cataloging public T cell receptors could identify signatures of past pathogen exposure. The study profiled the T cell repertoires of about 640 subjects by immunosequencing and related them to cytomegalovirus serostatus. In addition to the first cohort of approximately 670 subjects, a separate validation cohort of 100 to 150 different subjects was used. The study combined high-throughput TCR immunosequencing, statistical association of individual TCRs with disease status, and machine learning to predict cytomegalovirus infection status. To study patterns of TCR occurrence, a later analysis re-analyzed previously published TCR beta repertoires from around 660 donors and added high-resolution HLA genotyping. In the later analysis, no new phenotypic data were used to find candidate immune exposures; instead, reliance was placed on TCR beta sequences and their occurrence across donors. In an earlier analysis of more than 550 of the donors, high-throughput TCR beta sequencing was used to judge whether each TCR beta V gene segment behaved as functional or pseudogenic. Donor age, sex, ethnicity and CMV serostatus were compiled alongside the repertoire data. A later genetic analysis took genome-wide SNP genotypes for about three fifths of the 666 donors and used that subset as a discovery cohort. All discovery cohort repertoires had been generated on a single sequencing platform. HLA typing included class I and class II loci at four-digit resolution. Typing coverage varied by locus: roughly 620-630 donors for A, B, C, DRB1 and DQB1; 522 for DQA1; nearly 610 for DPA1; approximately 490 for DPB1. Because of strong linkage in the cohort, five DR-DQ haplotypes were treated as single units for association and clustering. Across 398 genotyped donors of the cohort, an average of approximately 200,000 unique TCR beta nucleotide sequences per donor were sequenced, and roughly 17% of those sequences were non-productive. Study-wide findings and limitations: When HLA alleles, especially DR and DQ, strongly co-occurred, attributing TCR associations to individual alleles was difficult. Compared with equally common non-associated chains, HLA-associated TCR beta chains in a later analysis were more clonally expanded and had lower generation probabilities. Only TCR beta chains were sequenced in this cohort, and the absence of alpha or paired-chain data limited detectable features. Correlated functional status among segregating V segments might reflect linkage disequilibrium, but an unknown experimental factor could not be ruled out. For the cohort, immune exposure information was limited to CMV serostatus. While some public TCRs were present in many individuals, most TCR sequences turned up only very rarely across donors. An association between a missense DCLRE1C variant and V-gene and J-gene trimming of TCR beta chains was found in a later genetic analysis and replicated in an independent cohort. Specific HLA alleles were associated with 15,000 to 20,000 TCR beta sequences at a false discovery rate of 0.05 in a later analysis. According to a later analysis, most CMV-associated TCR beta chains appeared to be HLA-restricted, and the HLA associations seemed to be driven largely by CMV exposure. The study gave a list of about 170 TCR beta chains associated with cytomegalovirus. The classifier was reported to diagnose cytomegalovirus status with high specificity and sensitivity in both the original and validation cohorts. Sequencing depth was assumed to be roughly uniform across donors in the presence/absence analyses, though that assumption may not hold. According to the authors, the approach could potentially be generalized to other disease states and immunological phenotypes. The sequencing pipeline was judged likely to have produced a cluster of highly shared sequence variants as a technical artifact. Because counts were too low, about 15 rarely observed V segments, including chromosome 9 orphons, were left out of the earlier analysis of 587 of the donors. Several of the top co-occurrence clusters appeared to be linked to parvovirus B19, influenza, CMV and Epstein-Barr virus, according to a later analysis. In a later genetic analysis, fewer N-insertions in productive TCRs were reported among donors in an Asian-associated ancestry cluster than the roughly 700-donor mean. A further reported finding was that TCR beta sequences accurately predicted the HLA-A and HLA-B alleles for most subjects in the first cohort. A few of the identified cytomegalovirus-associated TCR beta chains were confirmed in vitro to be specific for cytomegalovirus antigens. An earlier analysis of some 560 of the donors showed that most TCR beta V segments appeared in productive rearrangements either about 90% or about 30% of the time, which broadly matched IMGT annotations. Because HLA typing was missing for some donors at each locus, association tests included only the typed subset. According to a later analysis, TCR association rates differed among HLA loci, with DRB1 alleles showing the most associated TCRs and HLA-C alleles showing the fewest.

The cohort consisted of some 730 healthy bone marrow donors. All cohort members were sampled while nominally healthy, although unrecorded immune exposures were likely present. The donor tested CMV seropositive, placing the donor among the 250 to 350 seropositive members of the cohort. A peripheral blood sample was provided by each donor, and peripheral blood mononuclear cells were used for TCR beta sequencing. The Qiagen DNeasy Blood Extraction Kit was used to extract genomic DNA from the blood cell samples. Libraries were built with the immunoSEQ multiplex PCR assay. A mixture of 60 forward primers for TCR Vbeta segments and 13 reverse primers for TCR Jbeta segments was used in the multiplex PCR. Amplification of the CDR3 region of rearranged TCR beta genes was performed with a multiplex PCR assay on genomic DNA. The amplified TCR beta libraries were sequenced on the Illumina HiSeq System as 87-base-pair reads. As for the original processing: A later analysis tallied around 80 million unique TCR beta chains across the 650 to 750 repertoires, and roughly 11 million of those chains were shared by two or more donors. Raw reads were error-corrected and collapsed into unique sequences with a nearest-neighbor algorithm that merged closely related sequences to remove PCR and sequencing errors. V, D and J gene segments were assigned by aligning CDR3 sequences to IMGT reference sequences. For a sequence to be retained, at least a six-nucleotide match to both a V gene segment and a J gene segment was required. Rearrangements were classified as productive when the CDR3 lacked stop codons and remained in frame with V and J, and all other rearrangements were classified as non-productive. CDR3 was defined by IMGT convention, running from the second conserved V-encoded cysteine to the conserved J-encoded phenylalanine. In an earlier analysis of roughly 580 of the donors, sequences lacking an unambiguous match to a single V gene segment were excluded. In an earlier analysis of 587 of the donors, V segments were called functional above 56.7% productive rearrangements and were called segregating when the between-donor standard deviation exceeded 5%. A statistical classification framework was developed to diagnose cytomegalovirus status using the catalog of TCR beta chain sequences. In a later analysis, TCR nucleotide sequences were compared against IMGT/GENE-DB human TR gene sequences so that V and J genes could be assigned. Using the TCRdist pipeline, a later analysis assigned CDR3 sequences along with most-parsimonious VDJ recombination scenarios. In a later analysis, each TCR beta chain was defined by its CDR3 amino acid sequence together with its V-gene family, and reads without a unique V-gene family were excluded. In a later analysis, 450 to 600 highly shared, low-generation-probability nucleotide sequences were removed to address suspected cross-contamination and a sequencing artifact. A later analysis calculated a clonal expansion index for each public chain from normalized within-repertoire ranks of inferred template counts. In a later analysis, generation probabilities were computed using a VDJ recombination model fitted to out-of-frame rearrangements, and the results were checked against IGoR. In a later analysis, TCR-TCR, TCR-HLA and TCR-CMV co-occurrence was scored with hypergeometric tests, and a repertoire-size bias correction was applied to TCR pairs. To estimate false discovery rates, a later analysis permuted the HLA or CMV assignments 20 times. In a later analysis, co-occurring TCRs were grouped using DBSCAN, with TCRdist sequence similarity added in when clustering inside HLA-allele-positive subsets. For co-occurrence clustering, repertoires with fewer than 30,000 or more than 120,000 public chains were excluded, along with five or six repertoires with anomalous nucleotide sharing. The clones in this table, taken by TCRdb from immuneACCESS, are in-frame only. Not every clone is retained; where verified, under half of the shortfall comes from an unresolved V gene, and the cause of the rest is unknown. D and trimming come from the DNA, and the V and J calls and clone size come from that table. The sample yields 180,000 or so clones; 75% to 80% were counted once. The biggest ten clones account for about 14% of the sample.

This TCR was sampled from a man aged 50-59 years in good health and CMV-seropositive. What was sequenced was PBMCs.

For the CDR3, the sequence is CASTRTGTNTGELFF. In nucleotide form, the sequence is TGTGCCAGCACCCGGACGGGGACGAACACCGGGGAGCTGTTTTTT. This chain is built from TRBV5-4 and TRBJ2-2; the best D guess is TRBD2, with 5 bases matching. The CDR3 numbers 15 residues from cysteine through phenylalanine. Just CDR3 DNA is preserved here, 45 bases in frame from base 1. Between the V and J ends, shortened by 6 bases and 0 bases respectively, the junction contains 12 bases. The germline V gene (reference sequence) yields SGHNT for CDR1 and YYREEE for CDR2.